What follows are 10 T cell receptor beta chains derived from one specimen sequenced in a study of Graves' ophthalmopathy and Graves' hyperthyroidism. Beta-chain TCR CDR3 regions were amplified from RNA transcripts. HTBI-primed RT-PCR formed the first round, and a multiplex PCR formed the second. One entry per CDR3 protein, called by TCRdb with MiXCR from the multiplex PCR reads. The sample consists of about 700,000 distinct CDR3 sequences, over 40% of them appearing once. The sample taken for sequencing was peripheral blood. Receptors were obtained from an adult man with Graves' ophthalmopathy.

This sequence joins TRBV2 and TRBJ2-2, with TRBD2 matching 8 bases. Losses at the gene ends were 3 bases for V and 3 bases for J; bases not matched to a gene: 9. The CDR3 runs to 17 residues. CDR1 is SNHLY and CDR2 is FYNNEI in the germline V gene. The chain's CDR3 is CASSETGSGADTGELFF. The DNA for the CDR3 is TGTGCCAGCAGTGAGACAGGTAGCGGGGCGGACACCGGGGAGCTGTTTTTT.

This clonotype was detected only a few times. V is TRBV7-9 and J is TRBJ2-5; 11 bases map to TRBD2. Germline trimming cut 5 bases from V and 1 base from J; bases unmatched to any gene: 6. The germline V gene encodes CDR1 SEHNR and CDR2 FQNEAQ (reference sequence). The CDR3 runs 16 residues. The CDR3 region is CASSPTSGGVQETQYF. CDR3 DNA: TGTGCCAGCAGCCCCACTAGCGGGGGAGTCCAAGAGACCCAGTACTTC. Together with reference TRBV7-9 and TRBJ2-5, the CDR3 gives the full variable domain: DTGVSQNPRHKITKRGQNVTFRCDPISEHNRLYWYRQTLGQGPEFLTYFQNEAQLEKSRLLSDRFSAERPKGSFSTLEIQRTEQGDSAMYLCASSPTSGGVQETQYFGPGTRLLVL.

Turning to this clonotype: This could be a read error, since a much larger clone is one nucleotide away. The chain uses TRBV6-2 or TRBV6-3 and TRBJ2-5, with D tentatively TRBD1 (5 bases). Germline CDR1 MNHEY, CDR2 SVGEGT. Trimming removed 7 bases at V and 4 bases at J, with 13 bases between. There are 13 residues in the CDR3. The CDR3 DNA reads as TGTGCCAGCAACTCCAGGGATGTAGAGACCCAGTACTTC. This translates into CASNSRDVETQYF.

The V gene is TRBV2, the J gene TRBJ2-1, with 9 bases identical to TRBD1. Germline loops: CDR1 SNHLY, CDR2 FYNNEI. The V gene end was trimmed by 10 bases and the J gene end by 7 bases; junction bases not matched to a gene: 14. The CDR3 contains 15 residues. This CDR3 is CANSRRTGVGNEQFF. DNA of the CDR3: TGTGCCAACTCCCGCCGGACAGGGGTGGGAAATGAGCAGTTCTTC. Using reference TRBV2 and TRBJ2-1 for the parts outside the CDR3, the full variable domain is EPEVTQTPSHQVTQMGQEVILRCVPISNHLYFYWYRQILGQKVEFLVSFYNNEISEKSEIFDDQFSVERPDGSNFTLKIRSTKLEDSAMYFCANSRRTGVGNEQFFGPGTRLTVL.

J is TRBJ1-2 and V is TRBV10-3; D might be TRBD1 (5 bases). The V gene lost 1 base and the J gene lost 2 bases, with 8 bases spanning the gap. The length of the CDR3 is 14 residues. Looked up from germline, CDR1 is ENHRY and CDR2 is SYGVKD. CDR3 DNA sequence: TGTGCCATCAGTGAGTGGGGCAGGAACTATGGCTACACCTTC. Protein sequence: CAISEWGRNYGYTF.

Ten or more counts support this clonotype. The chain recombines TRBV15 with TRBJ2-2; 12 nucleotides match TRBD1. The CDR3 runs to 18 residues. J lost 8 bases, V lost 1 base, and 11 bases had no gene match. Germline V CDR1 and CDR2: LNHNV, YYDKDF (reference sequence). DNA of the CDR3: TGTGCCACCAGCAGAGCAAGAGGGGACAGGGGGCGATTGGGGGAGCTGTTTTTT. Its translation is CATSRARGDRGRLGELFF.

This chain links TRBV4-3 with TRBJ2-1; possible D gene TRBD2, 5 bases. Per germline, CDR1 LGHNA and CDR2 YSLEER. The CDR3 consists of 16 residues. V lost 1 base, J lost 5 bases, and 15 bases lay in between. The CDR3 spells CASSQGSSGNNNEQFF. The CDR3 DNA reads TGCGCCAGCAGCCAAGGTTCCAGCGGTAACAACAATGAGCAGTTCTTC.

The V gene is TRBV7-2, the J gene TRBJ1-2; D uncertain. The CDR3 has 12 amino acids. Germline V CDR1 and CDR2: SGHTA, FQGNSA. Trimming left V 4 bases short and J 9 bases short, with 12 bases between. The DNA of the CDR3 is TGTGCCAGCAGCTACTCTGGTATGAGCTACACCTTC. It specifies CASSYSGMSYTF.

This clonotype was detected ten times or more. J is TRBJ2-2 and V is TRBV9; D possibly corresponds to TRBD1 (6 bases). Deletions cut 0 bases from V and 4 bases from J, with 16 bases between. The CDR3 covers 17 residues. From germline, CDR1 is SGDLS and CDR2 YYNGEE. CDR3 protein: CASSVEDGGDGTGELFF. The CDR3 coding sequence is TGTGCCAGCAGCGTAGAAGATGGGGGCGACGGCACCGGGGAGCTGTTTTTT.

With regard to this clonotype: Mismatch with germline at one junction end may stem from a read error. The chain carries TRBV7-2 and TRBJ1-1; 7 bases agree with TRBD1. The CDR3 sequence is 15 residues long. Germline lookup yields CDR1 SGHTA and CDR2 FQGNSA. The CDR3 protein is CASNDLTGANTEAFF. DNA for the CDR3: TGCGCCAGCAATGACTTAACAGGGGCGAACACTGAAGCTTTCTTT.